The 17 T cell receptor beta chains listed next were all sequenced from one sample in a study of T cells in Graves' hyperthyroidism and ophthalmopathy. Amplified TCR beta CDR3 regions derived from RNA transcripts. Initially, a first-round RT-PCR of the TCR CDR3 employed the HTBI primer set. In TCRdb, the multiplex PCR reads were re-called with MiXCR into one record per CDR3 protein. The sample carries under 350,000 distinct CDR3 sequences, less than 15% recorded once. The sequencing sample was made of blood. The receptors shown here come from a woman in her 30s with Graves' hyperthyroidism that later progressed to Graves' ophthalmopathy.

The chain couples TRBV2 to TRBJ2-1; a possible D gene is TRBD1 (5 bases). This CDR3 has 11 amino acids. The V end lost 1 base, the J end lost 15 bases, and 10 bases lay between the germline ends. Germline CDR1 is SNHLY and CDR2 is FYNNEI. As DNA, the CDR3 is TGTGCCAGCAGTGAAGTGGCAGGGCGGTTCTTC. This codes for CASSEVAGRFF.

This clonotype was seen ten or more times. V usage is TRBV28 and J usage is TRBJ1-6; the D gene is possibly TRBD1 (6 bases). Germline CDR1 and CDR2: MDHEN and SYDVKM. V shed 4 bases and J shed 6 bases, with 13 bases lying between them. The CDR3 runs 15 residues. CDR3 sequence reads: CASSSTQGFNSPLHF. The CDR3 DNA sequence: TGTGCCAGCAGTTCAACACAGGGCTTTAATTCACCCCTCCACTTT.

This clonotype was seen more than once but under ten times. This chain links TRBV19 with TRBJ2-5, with D perhaps TRBD2 (6 bases). Germline CDR1 reads LNHDA; CDR2 reads SQIVND (reference sequence). There are 15 residues in the CDR3. The V end was cut by 5 bases, the J end by 0 bases, with 13 bases between. As DNA, the CDR3 is TGTGCCAGTAGTGCGCTCCGGGACTACCAAGAGACCCAGTACTTC. Protein sequence: CASSALRDYQETQYF.

This chain joins TRBV30 and TRBJ1-4, with 8 bases aligning to TRBD1. This CDR3 region has 11 residues. Trimming removed 5 bases from V and 8 bases from J; junction bases left unmatched: 1. CDR1 and CDR2 from the germline V gene are GTSNPN and SVGIG (reference sequence). As DNA, the CDR3 is TGTGCCTGGGACAGGGGCGAAAAACTGTTTTTT. It specifies CAWDRGEKLFF.

In its sample, this clonotype was seen many times. The chain couples TRBV2 to TRBJ2-1, with 7 bases aligning to TRBD2. Germline CDR1 SNHLY, CDR2 FYNNEI. The CDR3 consists of 14 residues. V shed 8 bases and J 2 bases; nucleotides not matched to a gene: 6. CDR3 region: CASRGAGAYNEQFF. The CDR3 region has the DNA TGTGCCAGCCGAGGGGCGGGGGCCTACAATGAGCAGTTCTTC.

At least ten counts were recorded for this clonotype. V is TRBV20-1 and J is TRBJ1-6, with D hard to call. V was trimmed by 6 bases and J by 8 bases, leaving 8 bases between them. CDR1 and CDR2 from the germline V gene are DFQATT and SNEGSKA (reference sequence). The CDR3 is made up of 11 amino acids. The DNA for the CDR3 is TGCAGTGCGACCGGGGATTCACCCCTCCACTTT. Encoded protein: CSATGDSPLHF.

This clonotype was observed many times. This chain joins TRBV18 and TRBJ1-2; D gene unclear. The CDR3 covers 16 residues. Per the germline V gene, CDR1 is KGHSH and CDR2 is LQKENI. Trimming took off 3 bases at V and 0 bases at J, with 14 bases between the two ends. CDR3 residues: CASSPRDAGSNYGYTF. The CDR3 DNA sequence: TGTGCCAGCTCACCTCGAGACGCCGGCTCTAACTATGGCTACACCTTC.

The sample holds a few counts of this clonotype. The rearrangement joins TRBV24-1 to TRBJ2-7; possibly TRBD1 for D (6 bases). This CDR3 has 13 amino acids. The V end was cut by 11 bases, the J end by 0 bases, with 13 bases between. Germline assignment: CDR1 KGHDR and CDR2 SFDVKD. CDR3 sequence reads: CAIAKGDSYEQYF. The CDR3 coding sequence is TGTGCCATTGCCAAGGGGGACTCCTACGAGCAGTACTTC.

The chain links TRBV7-8 to TRBJ2-1; 7 bases match TRBD2. The V and J ends lost 5 bases and 8 bases, in that order; junction bases with no gene match: 6. CDR3 length: 13 amino acids. Germline V gene sequence: CDR1 SGHVS, CDR2 FQNEAQ. The CDR3 region has the DNA TGTGCCAGCAGCCAGAGCGGGACTGATGAGCAGTTCTTC. Translation: CASSQSGTDEQFF.

The table lists this clonotype with many counts. The chain joins TRBV6-1 to TRBJ1-2; TRBD1 agrees at 10 bases. Trimming at V came to 5 bases and at J to 6 bases, leaving 3 bases not matched to a gene. Germline CDR1 reads MNHNS; CDR2 reads SASEGT. The CDR3 covers 13 residues. CDR3 region: CASSKGQGNGYTF. CDR3 sequence (DNA): TGTGCCAGCAGTAAGGGACAGGGGAATGGCTACACCTTC.

A word on this clonotype: This may arise from a read error, as a much more abundant clone is one base away. The chain uses TRBV18 and TRBJ2-3, with TRBD2 as a possible D gene (6 bases). The CDR3 runs to 15 residues. Per the germline V gene, CDR1 is KGHSH and CDR2 is LQKENI. The CDR3 here is CTSSPTGVEADTQYF. The CDR3 nucleotides are TGTACCAGCTCACCAACGGGAGTGGAGGCAGATACGCAGTATTTT.

The genes are TRBV7-2 and TRBJ1-3; D may be TRBD1 (5 bases). The CDR3 covers 17 residues. Trimming stripped 1 base from V and 0 bases from J, with 13 bases between. CDR1 is SGHTA, CDR2 FQGNSA, per germline. CDR3 DNA sequence: TGTGCCAGCAGCTTAGTAGGGCAGGGAAACTCTGGAAACACCATATATTTT. Translation gives CASSLVGQGNSGNTIYF. The whole variable domain, filled in from reference TRBV7-2 and TRBJ1-3, reads GAGVSQSPSNKVTEKGKDVELRCDPISGHTALYWYRQSLGQGLEFLIYFQGNSAPDKSGLPSDRFSAERTGGSVSTLTIQRTQQEDSAVYLCASSLVGQGNSGNTIYFGEGSWLTVV.

This clonotype showed up just a few times. The V and J genes are TRBV19 and TRBJ2-1; D is unclear. CDR3 length equals 15 residues. V was clipped by 2 bases and J by 0 bases, with 8 bases between them. Germline CDR1 and CDR2: LNHDA and SQIVND (reference sequence). CDR3 amino acids: CASSIFRSSYNEQFF. Written as DNA, the CDR3 is TGTGCCAGTAGTATATTCAGAAGCTCCTACAATGAGCAGTTCTTC.

This clonotype was seen ten or more times. Mismatch with germline at one junction end may stem from a read error. The chain employs TRBV7-9 and TRBJ2-5, with unresolved D. Germline V gene lookup returns CDR1 SEHNR and CDR2 FQNEAQ (reference sequence). The CDR3 is 11 amino acids. CDR3 bases: TGTGCCAGCAGCCCCCAAGGGACCCAGTACTTC. Translation gives CASSPQGTQYF.

This clonotype was detected many times. The CDR3 DNA follows: TGTGCCAGCAGCCCAGGGACAATAAGGGGAGACACCATATATTTT. Its translation is CASSPGTIRGDTIYF. This chain connects TRBV7-2 to TRBJ1-3, with a possible D match to TRBD1 (6 bases). The CDR3 loop spans 15 amino acids. The germline gives CDR1 SGHTA, CDR2 FQGNSA. Between the trimmed V and J ends, which lost 5 bases and 8 bases, there was a span of 19 bases.

This clonotype was counted only a few times. This sequence joins TRBV19 and TRBJ2-7, with TRBD2 as a possible D gene (5 bases). The CDR3 has 15 residues. Germline CDR1 and CDR2: LNHDA and SQIVND (reference sequence). Between the trimmed V and J ends, which lost 5 bases and 6 bases, there was a span of 20 bases. DNA for the CDR3: TGTGCCAGTAGTGTCGGAGGCGGAGAGGGCCTCGAGCAGTACTTC. Amino acids: CASSVGGGEGLEQYF.

This clonotype was counted between two and nine times. This rearrangement joins TRBV12-3 or TRBV12-4 to TRBJ2-1; 8 bases match TRBD2. This CDR3 comprises 18 residues. The junction had 11 bases not matched to a gene; V was cut back by 4 bases and J by 0 bases. CDR3 DNA: TGTGCCAGCAGTTGGGCGGGACTAGGCTGGGGCTCCTACAATGAGCAGTTCTTC. Residues: CASSWAGLGWGSYNEQFF.